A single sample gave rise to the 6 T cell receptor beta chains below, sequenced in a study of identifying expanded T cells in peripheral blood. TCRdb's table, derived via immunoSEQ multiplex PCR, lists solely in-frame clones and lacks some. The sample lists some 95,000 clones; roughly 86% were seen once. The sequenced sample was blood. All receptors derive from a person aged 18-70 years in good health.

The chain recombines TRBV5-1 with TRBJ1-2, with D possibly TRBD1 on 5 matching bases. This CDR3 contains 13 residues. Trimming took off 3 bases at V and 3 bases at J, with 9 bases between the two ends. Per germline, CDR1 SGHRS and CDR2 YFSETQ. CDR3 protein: CASSSATDYGYTF. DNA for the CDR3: TGCGCCAGCAGCTCAGCGACAGACTATGGCTACACCTTC.

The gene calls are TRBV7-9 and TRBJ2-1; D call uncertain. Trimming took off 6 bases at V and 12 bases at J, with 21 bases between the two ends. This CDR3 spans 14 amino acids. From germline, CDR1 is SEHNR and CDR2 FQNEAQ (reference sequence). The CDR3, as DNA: TGTGCCAGCAGTCCCGAGACAATTGGACCGAGGCAGTTCTTC. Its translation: CASSPETIGPRQFF.

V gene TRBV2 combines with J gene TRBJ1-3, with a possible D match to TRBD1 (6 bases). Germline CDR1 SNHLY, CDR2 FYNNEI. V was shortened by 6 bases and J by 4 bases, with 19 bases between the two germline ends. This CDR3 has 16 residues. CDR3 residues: CASRGAGGRLGNTIYF. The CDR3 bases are TGTGCCAGCAGGGGGGCCGGCGGGCGGCTCGGAAACACCATATATTTT.

The CDR3 protein is CASSPTQGNTEAFF. The CDR3 DNA follows: TGTGCCAGCTCACCGACACAGGGCAACACTGAAGCTTTCTTT. V usage is TRBV18 and J usage is TRBJ1-1, with D possibly TRBD1 on 6 matching bases. The germline V gene has CDR1 KGHSH and CDR2 LQKENI. The V end lost 3 bases, the J end lost 2 bases, and 10 bases lay between the germline ends. This CDR3 has 14 residues.

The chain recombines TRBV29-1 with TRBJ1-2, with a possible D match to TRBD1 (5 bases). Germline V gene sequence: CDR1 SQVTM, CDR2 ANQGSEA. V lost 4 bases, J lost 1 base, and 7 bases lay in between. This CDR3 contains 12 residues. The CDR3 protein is CSVVQGNYGYTF. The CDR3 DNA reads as TGCAGCGTTGTTCAGGGTAACTATGGCTACACCTTC.

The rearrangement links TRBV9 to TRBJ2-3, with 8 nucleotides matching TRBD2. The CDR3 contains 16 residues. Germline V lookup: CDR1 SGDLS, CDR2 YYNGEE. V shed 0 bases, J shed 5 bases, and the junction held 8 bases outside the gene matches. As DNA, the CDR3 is TGTGCCAGCAGCGTAGCACCCGGGGGGGCGGGAGATACGCAGTATTTT. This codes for CASSVAPGGAGDTQYF.